A single sample is the source of the 12 T cell receptor beta chains below, sequenced in a study of Ad26.COV2.S vaccination and SARS-CoV-2 variants. Treatment denoted: 15 to 20 received Ad26.COV2.S at low or high dose, single or two shots; several received placebo; per-sample allocation not given. Day 63 after the first vaccine or placebo injection was the time point for sampling. Data came from immunoSEQ multiplex PCR; TCRdb stores just in-frame clones and leaves some out. The table includes some 240,000 clones, around 88% detected once. Material: peripheral blood, obtained in a trial of Ad26.COV2.S vaccine versus placebo. The receptors were gathered from a person aged 18-65 years who received the Ad26.COV2.S COVID-19 vaccine or a placebo.

This chain uses TRBV5-6 with TRBJ2-7, with a weak D call TRBD1 (5 bases). V was cut by 6 bases and J by 0 bases, with 10 bases left in between. Germline CDR1 is SGHDT and CDR2 is YYEEEE. This CDR3 has 13 amino acids. The CDR3 is CASTRQHSYEQYF. DNA of the CDR3: TGTGCCAGCACAAGACAGCACTCCTACGAGCAGTACTTC.

The chain carries TRBV4-2 and TRBJ2-2, with no clear D. The CDR3 is 15 amino acids. CDR1 and CDR2 from the germline V gene are LGHNA and YNFKEQ. The germline V and J ends were trimmed by 1 base and 6 bases, with 12 bases remaining between them. The CDR3 coding sequence is TGTGCCAGCAGCCAAGCCGACGAGGCGGCCGGGGAGCTGTTTTTT. This codes for CASSQADEAAGELFF.

This rearrangement joins TRBV12-5 to TRBJ2-2; D is ambiguous. The germline V and J ends were trimmed by 6 bases and 4 bases, with 9 bases remaining between them. This CDR3 contains 13 residues. Germline CDR1 and CDR2: LGHNT and FRNRAP. CDR3 sequence: CASGRTGTGELFF. CDR3 sequence (DNA): TGTGCTAGTGGCCGAACGGGCACCGGGGAGCTGTTTTTT.

The table lists this clone with a count of one. V is TRBV3-1 (or the pseudogene TRBV3-2) and J is TRBJ2-7; TRBD1 agrees at 8 bases. The CDR3 contains 14 residues. CDR1 and CDR2 from the germline V gene are LGHDT and YNNKEL (reference sequence). With V trimmed by 3 bases and J by 6 bases, 7 bases remained unmatched. The CDR3 here is CASSHGQGASEQYF. CDR3 sequence (DNA): TGTGCCAGCAGCCACGGCCAGGGGGCTTCCGAGCAGTACTTC.

This sequence joins TRBV4-1 and TRBJ2-2; 7 bases are a match to TRBD1. The V gene end was trimmed by 5 bases and the J gene end by 2 bases; junction bases not matched to a gene: 5. This CDR3 is built from 15 residues. Germline V gene sequence: CDR1 MGHRA, CDR2 YSYEKL. In DNA, the CDR3 is TGCGCCAGCAGCGAGGGACAGCCTAACACCGGGGAGCTGTTTTTT. This gives the protein CASSEGQPNTGELFF.

The chain joins TRBV7-9 to TRBJ1-2; the D gene is possibly TRBD1 (5 bases). Trimming took 1 base from V and 2 from J, leaving 11 bases between them. Germline assignment: CDR1 SEHNR and CDR2 FQNEAQ (reference sequence). The CDR3 is 15 amino acids. The CDR3 loop reads CASSLGGAVNYGYTF. The CDR3, as DNA: TGTGCCAGCAGCTTAGGAGGGGCCGTAAACTATGGCTACACCTTC. The full variable domain, its missing parts supplied by reference TRBV7-9 and TRBJ1-2, is DTGVSQNPRHKITKRGQNVTFRCDPISEHNRLYWYRQTLGQGPEFLTYFQNEAQLEKSRLLSDRFSAERPKGSFSTLEIQRTEQGDSAMYLCASSLGGAVNYGYTFGSGTRLTVV.

The CDR3 DNA follows: TGCGCCAGCAGCTCTAAACAGGGGGTCCGGGACAATGAGCAGTTCTTC. Translating it yields CASSSKQGVRDNEQFF. The gene calls are TRBV5-1 and TRBJ2-1; 8 nucleotides align to TRBD1. The germline gives CDR1 SGHRS, CDR2 YFSETQ. V trimming: 3 bases; J trimming: 5 bases; junction bases outside the gene matches: 10. The CDR3 runs 16 residues. The entire variable domain, with the rest obtained from reference TRBV5-1 and TRBJ2-1, is as follows: KAGVTQTPRYLIKTRGQQVTLSCSPISGHRSVSWYQQTPGQGLQFLFEYFSETQRNKGNFPGRFSGRQFSNSRSEMNVSTLELGDSALYLCASSSKQGVRDNEQFFGPGTRLTVL.

The CDR3 protein is CASSYGFSGGNEQFF. Here the CDR3 DNA reads TGTGCCAGCAGTTACGGATTTAGCGGGGGCAATGAGCAGTTCTTC. This rearrangement joins TRBV6-2 or TRBV6-3 to TRBJ2-1; 9 bases fit TRBD2. This CDR3 contains 15 residues. Trimming at V came to 2 bases and at J to 6 bases, leaving 5 bases not matched to a gene. The germline CDR1 and CDR2 sequences are MNHEY and SVGEGT.

The rearrangement links TRBV5-3 to TRBJ2-7; D unresolved. TRBV5-3 is designated an ORF whose function remains uncertain. The CDR3 totals 12 residues. Trimming shortened V by 4 bases and J by 2 bases, and 7 bases separated the two germline ends. CDR3: CARSMEPYEQYV. In DNA, the CDR3 is TGTGCCAGAAGCATGGAACCCTACGAGCAGTACGTC.

This chain links TRBV5-6 with TRBJ1-5; 7 bases line up with TRBD1. Unmatched junction bases numbered 6, after V lost 3 bases and J lost 3 bases. CDR1 and CDR2 (germline): SGHDT, YYEEEE. The CDR3 covers 15 residues. The CDR3 DNA is TGTGCCAGCAGCTACTGGACAGGCCTCAATCAGCCCCAGCATTTT. This encodes CASSYWTGLNQPQHF.

The chain uses TRBV4-2 and TRBJ2-3; TRBD2 matches at 12 bases. CDR3 size: 17 residues. Germline V CDR1 and CDR2: LGHNA, YNFKEQ. V was clipped by 4 bases and J by 0 bases; unmatched bases: 5. Written as DNA, the CDR3 is TGTGCCAGCAGCCCCCTGGGACTAGCGGGTAGCACAGATACGCAGTATTTT. Its protein product is CASSPLGLAGSTDTQYF.

This clone was observed a handful of times. The chain couples TRBV5-1 to TRBJ2-1; 15 bases are a match to TRBD2. The CDR3 is 18 amino acids. Germline CDR1 SGHRS, CDR2 YFSETQ. The junction had 9 bases not matched to a gene; V was cut back by 2 bases and J by 6 bases. In nucleotides, the CDR3 is TGCGCCAGCAGCTTAGTCGGACTAGCGGGAGGGTTGGGCAATGAGCAGTTCTTC. This gives the protein CASSLVGLAGGLGNEQFF.